This entry lists 29 T cell receptor beta chains sequenced from one sample in a study of blood T cell repertoires in COVID-19 (dated by TCRdb to 2020 to 2022). Library generation was performed with the immunoSEQ multiplex PCR assay. In TCRdb, the immuneACCESS table is reduced to in-frame sequences with V and J assigned. These tables do not hold every clone; where another copy was compared, an unresolved V gene accounts for under half, and the others remain unexplained. A total of about 83,000 clones appear in this sample, about nine tenths of them only once. Roughly 3.1% of the sample lies in the top ten. Sequences were obtained from peripheral blood. All receptors derive from a woman aged 50 to 60 with active or convalescent COVID-19.

The genes are TRBV7-9 and TRBJ2-1; 11 positions match TRBD2. CDR1 SEHNR and CDR2 FQNEAQ come from the germline V gene (reference sequence). This CDR3 region has 14 residues. With V trimmed by 4 bases and J by 7 bases, 3 bases remained unmatched. The CDR3 nucleotides read TGTGCCAGCAGCTCTAGCGGGGGGCAAAATGAGCAGTTCTTC. This encodes CASSSSGGQNEQFF.

J is TRBJ2-7 and V is TRBV7-3, with 8 bases that match TRBD2. Germline V gene sequence: CDR1 SGHTA, CDR2 FQGTGA. J was trimmed by 7 bases and V by 3 bases; bases with no gene match: 5. CDR3 length: 13 residues. CDR3 amino acids: CASSFERGREQYF. The CDR3 coding sequence is TGTGCCAGCAGCTTTGAGCGGGGGAGGGAGCAGTACTTC.

As DNA, the CDR3 is TGTGCCAGCAGCCAAGGCTTAGGGAGCAATGAGCAGTTCTTC. It yields the protein CASSQGLGSNEQFF. The rearrangement links TRBV4-2 to TRBJ2-1, with a possible D match to TRBD2 (5 bases). Trimming pared 1 base from V and 6 bases from J, leaving 10 bases between. Germline values: CDR1 LGHNA, CDR2 YNFKEQ. The CDR3 extends over 14 amino acids.

The rearrangement links TRBV6-4 to TRBJ2-1; D is possibly TRBD2 (7 bases). The CDR3 runs 14 residues. Per germline, CDR1 MRHNA and CDR2 SNTAGT. V lost 0 bases, J lost 16 bases, and 19 bases lay in between. Written as DNA, the CDR3 is TGTGCCAGCAGTGACTCGACGGGGGGCCCGGGAAAATTCTTC. As protein: CASSDSTGGPGKFF.

This CDR3 is CASSRAGGHYGYTF. The CDR3 DNA reads TGTGCCAGCAGTCGCGCAGGGGGCCACTATGGCTACACCTTC. This chain connects TRBV27 to TRBJ1-2; 8 bases line up with TRBD1. V was pared by 5 bases and J by 3 bases, with 5 bases of the junction left unmatched. The germline V gene has CDR1 MNHEY and CDR2 SMNVEV (reference sequence). This CDR3 is built from 14 residues.

The CDR3 region is CASSSAGSSYEQYF. The CDR3 bases are TGTGCCAGCAGCTCTGCAGGGTCGTCCTACGAGCAGTACTTC. The V call is TRBV7-9, the J call TRBJ2-7, with D maybe TRBD1 (5 bases). This CDR3 is built from 14 residues. The germline V gene encodes CDR1 SEHNR and CDR2 FQNEAQ (reference sequence). Trimming cost V 4 bases and J 1 base, with 11 bases left between them.

This clone was observed a handful of times. The genes are TRBV2 and TRBJ2-7; 9 bases fit TRBD1. With V trimmed by 1 base and J by 1 base, 8 bases remained unmatched. Germline values: CDR1 SNHLY, CDR2 FYNNEI. The CDR3 runs to 17 residues. CDR3 loop: CASSEGFRGTGSYEQYF. The DNA of the CDR3 is TGTGCCAGCAGTGAAGGGTTTCGTGGGACAGGGTCCTACGAGCAGTACTTC.

CDR3 nucleotides: TGCGCCAGCAGCCACACCGGGACAGAGGACTACGAGCAGTACTTC. Amino acids: CASSHTGTEDYEQYF. The chain couples TRBV5-1 to TRBJ2-7, with 7 bases that match TRBD1. Per germline, CDR1 SGHRS and CDR2 YFSETQ. Trimming removed 4 bases from V and 3 bases from J; junction bases left unmatched: 10. The CDR3 contains 15 residues. Filled out from reference TRBV5-1 and TRBJ2-7, the complete variable domain reads KAGVTQTPRYLIKTRGQQVTLSCSPISGHRSVSWYQQTPGQGLQFLFEYFSETQRNKGNFPGRFSGRQFSNSRSEMNVSTLELGDSALYLCASSHTGTEDYEQYFGPGTRLTVT.

The chain couples TRBV28 to TRBJ1-1; D is undetermined. This CDR3 spans 12 amino acids. The V end was cut by 3 bases, the J end by 3 bases, with 5 bases between. The germline V gene has CDR1 MDHEN and CDR2 SYDVKM. The CDR3 nucleotides read TGTGCCAGCAGTTTGGGCGACACTGAAGCTTTCTTT. This translates into CASSLGDTEAFF.

With regard to this clone: The DNA is left out, because the CDR3 cannot be placed on it with certainty; the CDR3 is given as TCRdb lists it. V is TRBV21-1 and J is TRBJ2-3; the table's D gene call, TRBD2, was not cross checked with the DNA. TRBV21-1 is given as a pseudogene. The CDR3 is 16 amino acids in total, end residues counted. CDR3 amino acids: CASSKDVAGGSDTQYF.

The count of this clone is one. This chain links TRBV9 with TRBJ1-1; TRBD1 agrees at 7 bases. The V gene's germline CDR1 is SGDLS and CDR2 YYNGEE. The CDR3 extends over 15 amino acids. V trimming: 3 bases; J trimming: 0 bases; junction bases outside the gene matches: 5. In nucleotides, the CDR3 is TGTGCCAGCAGCGCGGATGACAGGGTGAACACTGAAGCTTTCTTT. This codes for CASSADDRVNTEAFF.

This sequence joins TRBV19 and TRBJ1-1; D remains unclear. Trimming took off 9 bases at V and 1 base at J, with 6 bases between the two ends. Germline V gene sequence: CDR1 LNHDA, CDR2 SQIVND (reference sequence). The CDR3 totals 11 residues. CDR3 sequence: CASRKNTEAFF. In DNA, the CDR3 is TGTGCCAGCAGGAAGAACACTGAAGCTTTCTTT. The variable domain in full, with the rest retrieved from reference TRBV19 and TRBJ1-1, is DGGITQSPKYLFRKEGQNVTLSCEQNLNHDAMYWYRQDPGQGLRLIYYSQIVNDFQKGDIAEGYSVSREKKESFPLTVTSAQKNPTAFYLCASRKNTEAFFGQGTRLTVV.

This clone has a single count. The V call is TRBV5-1, the J call TRBJ2-3; 15 bases are a match to TRBD2. The CDR3 has 17 residues. J was trimmed by 5 bases and V by 4 bases; bases with no gene match: 8. Per germline, CDR1 SGHRS and CDR2 YFSETQ. This chain's CDR3 is CASSPTGLAGGQDTQYF. In DNA form, the CDR3 reads TGCGCCAGCAGCCCAACTGGACTAGCGGGGGGGCAAGATACGCAGTATTTT.

The chain is built from TRBV4-3 and TRBJ2-3; D not certain. Germline-derived CDR1 and CDR2 are LGHNA and YSLEER. V was clipped by 0 bases and J by 0 bases, with 7 bases between them. This CDR3 comprises 15 residues. The CDR3 sequence is CASSQDVTSTDTQYF. The CDR3 DNA sequence: TGCGCCAGCAGCCAAGATGTGACTAGCACAGATACGCAGTATTTT.

Only one count was recorded for this clone. The rearrangement links TRBV29-1 to TRBJ2-3; TRBD1 agrees at 7 bases. Germline lookup yields CDR1 SQVTM and CDR2 ANQGSEA. The CDR3 runs to 15 residues. V lost 3 bases to trimming and J lost 0 bases; unmatched junction nucleotides: 6. In nucleotides, the CDR3 is TGCAGCGTTGAGACAGGGACCCTAAGCACAGATACGCAGTATTTT. Residues: CSVETGTLSTDTQYF.

This chain joins TRBV6-5 and TRBJ1-1, with 8 bases that match TRBD1. The CDR3 sequence is 14 residues long. The germline gives CDR1 MNHEY, CDR2 SVGAGI. The junction had 6 bases not matched to a gene; V was cut back by 7 bases and J by 2 bases. The CDR3 spells CASTRQGLNTEAFF. CDR3 sequence (DNA): TGTGCCAGCACCAGACAGGGGCTTAACACTGAAGCTTTCTTT.

The chain links TRBV18 to TRBJ2-7, with 9 bases that match TRBD2. Trimming removed 3 bases from V and 4 bases from J; junction bases left unmatched: 4. The CDR3 is 14 residues long. Germline V gene sequence: CDR1 KGHSH, CDR2 LQKENI. The CDR3 sequence is CASSPSGGSYEQYF. DNA of the CDR3: TGTGCCAGCTCACCTAGCGGGGGTAGTTACGAGCAGTACTTC.

This chain links TRBV11-1 with TRBJ1-2; D is unclear. The ends were cut back, 2 bases at V and 2 bases at J, with 9 bases in the middle. The CDR3 totals 14 residues. Looked up from germline, CDR1 is SGHAT and CDR2 is FQDESV (reference sequence). CDR3 DNA sequence: TGTGCCAGCAGCTTACGTGGGCCCAACTATGGCTACACCTTC. Its protein product is CASSLRGPNYGYTF.

This clone came up a few times. This chain joins TRBV4-1 and TRBJ2-3; unclear D gene. The germline CDR1 and CDR2 sequences are MGHRA and YSYEKL. The CDR3 sequence is 16 residues long. Between the trimmed V and J ends, which lost 1 base and 0 bases, there was a span of 11 bases. The CDR3 sequence is CASSQVNLVSTDTQYF. The CDR3 nucleotides are TGCGCCAGCAGCCAAGTCAATCTAGTTAGCACAGATACGCAGTATTTT.

On this clone itself: The identical CDR3 is also encoded by other nucleotide sequences in the sample. This chain uses TRBV19 with TRBJ2-1; 8 nucleotides agree with TRBD2. This CDR3 spans 15 amino acids. V shed 3 bases and J 5 bases; nucleotides not matched to a gene: 6. Germline CDR1 and CDR2: LNHDA and SQIVND (reference sequence). CDR3 residues: CASSIGGGRDNEQFF. The CDR3 DNA sequence: TGTGCCAGTAGTATCGGGGGGGGGAGAGACAATGAGCAGTTCTTC.

The V gene is TRBV24-1, the J gene TRBJ2-1; no clear D gene. V dropped 0 bases and J dropped 5 bases, with 10 bases sitting between them. CDR1 is KGHDR, CDR2 SFDVKD, per germline. This CDR3 has 15 amino acids. The CDR3 is CATSDLRQAHNEQFF. The DNA of the CDR3 is TGTGCCACCAGTGATTTGCGGCAGGCCCACAATGAGCAGTTCTTC.

The rearrangement uses TRBV11-2 and TRBJ2-5, with 8 positions matching TRBD1. The germline gives CDR1 SGHAT, CDR2 FQNNGV. V shed 1 base, J shed 10 bases, and the junction held 14 bases outside the gene matches. The CDR3 runs to 16 residues. This chain's CDR3 is CASSLGRQGRFRDQYF. As DNA, the CDR3 is TGTGCCAGCAGCTTAGGTCGACAGGGGAGGTTTAGGGACCAGTACTTC.

The chain is built from TRBV7-9 and TRBJ2-1, with TRBD2 matching over 7 bases. Germline V gives CDR1 SEHNR, CDR2 FQNEAQ (reference sequence). V lost 5 bases to trimming and J lost 6 bases; unmatched junction nucleotides: 10. This CDR3 comprises 15 residues. CDR3 residues: CASSPWGGTGNEQFF. CDR3 in DNA: TGTGCCAGCAGCCCTTGGGGGGGGACCGGCAATGAGCAGTTCTTC.

The chain uses TRBV3-1 (or the pseudogene TRBV3-2) and TRBJ2-7; TRBD2 agrees at 7 bases. This CDR3 contains 17 residues. Germline loops: CDR1 LGHDT, CDR2 YNNKEL (reference sequence). V dropped 0 bases and J dropped 5; count of bases not matched to a gene: 13. The CDR3 coding sequence is TGTGCCAGCAGCCAAGATTTTGGGGCGGGGGATCGGGACGAGCAGTACTTC. Translated: CASSQDFGAGDRDEQYF.

This sequence joins TRBV7-9 and TRBJ2-3; weak D call: TRBD2 (7 bases). The CDR3 runs to 16 residues. Trimming pared 2 bases from V and 5 bases from J, leaving 17 bases between. The V gene's germline CDR1 is SEHNR and CDR2 FQNEAQ (reference sequence). The CDR3 protein is CASSLWGGQIQDTQYF. The CDR3 DNA sequence: TGTGCCAGCAGCTTATGGGGGGGCCAAATTCAAGATACGCAGTATTTT.

This clone was seen a single time. This rearrangement joins TRBV2 to TRBJ1-1; 9 bases are a match to TRBD1. There are 14 residues in the CDR3. Germline V gene sequence: CDR1 SNHLY, CDR2 FYNNEI. V gave up 7 bases and J gave up 6 bases; unmatched junction bases: 9. The CDR3 DNA reads TGTGCCAGCATAGGAGGACAGGGGTTCGCTGAAGCTTTCTTT. Translating it yields CASIGGQGFAEAFF. Using reference TRBV2 and TRBJ1-1 for the parts outside the CDR3, the full variable domain is EPEVTQTPSHQVTQMGQEVILRCVPISNHLYFYWYRQILGQKVEFLVSFYNNEISEKSEIFDDQFSVERPDGSNFTLKIRSTKLEDSAMYFCASIGGQGFAEAFFGQGTRLTVV.

This chain connects TRBV7-3 to TRBJ1-1; D remains ambiguous. In germline, CDR1 is SGHTA, CDR2 FQGTGA. V was trimmed by 2 bases and J by 4 bases, leaving 11 bases between them. The CDR3 contains 14 residues. CDR3 in amino acids: CASSLGISGTEAFF. DNA for the CDR3: TGTGCCAGCAGCTTAGGGATCAGCGGCACTGAAGCTTTCTTT.

The V gene is TRBV2, the J gene TRBJ2-2, with 7 bases fitting TRBD1. Unmatched junction bases numbered 7, after V lost 5 bases and J lost 1 base. The germline V gene has CDR1 SNHLY and CDR2 FYNNEI. The CDR3 totals 16 residues. In DNA form, the CDR3 reads TGTGCCAGCAGTCAGGAGACAGGGCGGAACACCGGGGAGCTGTTTTTT. Translated, it gives CASSQETGRNTGELFF.

J is TRBJ1-2 and V is TRBV7-9, with D possibly TRBD1 on 5 matching bases. Germline V gives CDR1 SEHNR, CDR2 FQNEAQ (reference sequence). The CDR3 runs to 14 residues. V was cut by 5 bases and J by 2 bases, with 12 bases left in between. In DNA, the CDR3 is TGTGCCAGCAGCCCTTCAGGGTACAACTATGGCTACACCTTC. This encodes CASSPSGYNYGYTF.